This TCR beta chain came from a study of blood T cell repertoires in COVID-19. About the study: From T cells, B-cell-depleted T cells, or PBMCs came the material, which was cDNA or gDNA.

Clones were read by immunoSEQ multiplex PCR, and TCRdb kept only the in-frame ones, dropping some. The sample holds around 60,000 clones, 90% seen once. V lost 0 bases, J lost 5 bases, and 9 bases lay in between. This CDR3 has 14 amino acids. The V gene is TRBV5-3, the J gene TRBJ2-1; unclear D gene. TRBV5-3 is an open reading frame whose function is uncertain. Sample: peripheral blood. The sequence derives from a man aged 60-69 years with active COVID-19. The CDR3 DNA reads TGTGCCAGAAGCTTGGCCGGAGTCCACAATGAGCAGTTCTTC. It yields the protein CARSLAGVHNEQFF.